The 32 T cell receptor beta chains reported below all come from one sample, sequenced in a study of T-cell reconstitution after alpha-beta-depleted transplantation in children. This sample's TCRbeta library carried unique molecular identifier barcodes. Each CDR3 protein is one row after TCRdb ran MiXCR on the PCR reads. The repertoire holds 450,000 to 600,000 distinct CDR3 sequences, about a sixth seen once, with 3% to 4% in the top ten. The material sequenced was PBMCs from the stem cell graft donor, taken from the stem cell graft. The receptors here all came from a human donor who donated a stem cell graft to a child with acute lymphoblastic leukemia.

V is TRBV7-8 and J is TRBJ1-5; tentative D call: TRBD1 (6 bases). The germline V gene has CDR1 SGHVS and CDR2 FQNEAQ. Trimming took 1 base from V and 5 from J, leaving 12 bases between them. CDR3 length: 15 residues. The CDR3 spells CASSLGLPGDQPQHF. The CDR3 DNA is TGTGCCAGCAGCTTAGGACTCCCAGGGGATCAGCCCCAGCATTTT. Full variable domain (remainder filled in from reference TRBV7-8 and TRBJ1-5): GAGVSQSPRYKVAKRGQDVALRCDPISGHVSLFWYQQALGQGPEFLTYFQNEAQLDKSGLPSDRFFAERPEGSVSTLKIQRTQQEDSAVYLCASSLGLPGDQPQHFGDGTRLSIL.

This chain uses TRBV12-3 or TRBV12-4 with TRBJ2-5, with 7 bases fitting TRBD2. V dropped 7 bases and J dropped 0; count of bases not matched to a gene: 14. The CDR3 runs to 17 residues. CDR3 residues: CASTPGGRGGNQETQYF. CDR3 coding DNA: TGTGCCAGCACCCCTGGGGGGAGGGGCGGAAACCAAGAGACCCAGTACTTC.

This clonotype was counted between two and nine times. The rearrangement uses TRBV5-1 and TRBJ2-1; D gene ambiguous. Germline values: CDR1 SGHRS, CDR2 YFSETQ. V was cut by 2 bases and J by 0 bases, with 9 bases left in between. This CDR3 is built from 15 residues. In DNA, the CDR3 is TGCGCCAGCAGCTTAATCAGGAGCTCCTACAATGAGCAGTTCTTC. Protein product: CASSLIRSSYNEQFF.

The chain employs TRBV29-1 and TRBJ1-3, with D perhaps matching TRBD1 (5 bases). This CDR3 comprises 13 residues. V shed 3 bases and J shed 9 bases, with 15 bases lying between them. The germline CDR1 and CDR2 sequences are SQVTM and ANQGSEA. The CDR3 nucleotides are TGCAGCGTTGAGGGGGTCGCCCGAGGCACCATATATTTT. This encodes CSVEGVARGTIYF.

The chain links TRBV3-1 to TRBJ1-2; D is ambiguous. The CDR3 has 14 amino acids. Germline-derived CDR1 and CDR2 are LGHDT and YNNKEL (reference sequence). With 1 base removed from V and 4 bases from J, the gap between germline ends came to 10 bases. CDR3 protein: CASSQGVPPYGYTF. The CDR3 DNA sequence: TGTGCCAGCAGCCAAGGGGTTCCCCCCTATGGCTACACCTTC.

The chain is built from TRBV6-1 and TRBJ1-3; D is unresolved. V was clipped by 0 bases and J by 4 bases, with 13 bases between them. Germline CDR1 is MNHNS and CDR2 is SASEGT. The CDR3 loop spans 16 amino acids. The CDR3 DNA follows: TGTGCCAGCAGTGAAGCAGCGAACGGCCGGGGAAACACCATATATTTT. Amino acids: CASSEAANGRGNTIYF.

The V call is TRBV5-8, the J call TRBJ2-7, with 7 bases identical to TRBD2. CDR1 is SGHTS and CDR2 is YDEGEE in the germline V gene. The CDR3 extends over 14 amino acids. Trimming cost V 2 bases and J 6 bases; bases outside gene matches: 8. The CDR3 DNA sequence: TGTGCCAGCAGCTTCGGGACTATCCTTGGCGAGCAGTACTTC. Protein: CASSFGTILGEQYF.

This clonotype was observed a few times. The chain recombines TRBV9 with TRBJ1-2; no clear D gene. The CDR3 is made up of 15 amino acids. Per germline, CDR1 SGDLS and CDR2 YYNGEE. V was trimmed by 4 bases and J by 4 bases, leaving 17 bases between them. Here the CDR3 DNA reads TGTGCCAGCAGCCCATCGTCTGGGAGTACCTATGGCTACACCTTC. Its protein is CASSPSSGSTYGYTF.

The chain is built from TRBV5-1 and TRBJ1-5; D not resolved. Trimming cost V 4 bases and J 5 bases, with 10 bases left between them. This CDR3 comprises 13 residues. Looked up from germline, CDR1 is SGHRS and CDR2 is YFSETQ. The chain's CDR3 is CASSQDVDQPQHF. As DNA, the CDR3 is TGCGCCAGCAGCCAGGATGTCGATCAGCCCCAGCATTTT.

The chain recombines TRBV6-1 with TRBJ2-7; TRBD2 matches 9 bases. V lost 4 bases, J lost 2 bases, and 15 bases stayed unmatched. The CDR3 consists of 18 residues. Germline assignment: CDR1 MNHNS and CDR2 SASEGT. CDR3 in amino acids: CASSVRLADLQWAYEQYF. For the CDR3, the DNA is TGTGCCAGCAGTGTGAGACTAGCGGACCTACAGTGGGCCTACGAGCAGTACTTC.

The chain carries TRBV19 and TRBJ2-7; 11 bases match TRBD2. CDR3 size: 14 residues. The J segment lost 5 bases and the V segment lost 3 bases, leaving 3 bases of the junction unmatched. CDR1 and CDR2 from the germline V gene are LNHDA and SQIVND (reference sequence). CDR3 amino acids: CASSMGTSGHEQYF. CDR3 sequence (DNA): TGTGCCAGTAGTATGGGGACTAGCGGCCACGAGCAGTACTTC.

The V and J genes are TRBV3-1 and TRBJ2-2; D gene ambiguous. V lost 6 bases to trimming and J lost 6 bases, with 11 bases between them. The V gene's germline CDR1 is LGHDT and CDR2 YNNKEL (reference sequence). The CDR3 length is 13 residues. For the CDR3, the DNA is TGTGCCAGCAGTCCTATCCCCTCCGGGGAGCTGTTTTTT. It encodes CASSPIPSGELFF.

The rearrangement uses TRBV7-3 and TRBJ2-1, with D tentatively TRBD2 (6 bases). Germline lookup yields CDR1 SGHTA and CDR2 FQGTGA. V was trimmed by 1 base and J by 8 bases, leaving 24 bases between them. The CDR3 is made up of 18 amino acids. The chain's CDR3 is CASSLRGGRELARDEQFF. In nucleotides, the CDR3 is TGTGCCAGCAGCTTAAGGGGTGGTCGGGAGCTCGCCAGGGATGAGCAGTTCTTC.

This chain uses TRBV18 with TRBJ2-1; D is unclear. The CDR3 has 13 amino acids. Germline V gene lookup returns CDR1 KGHSH and CDR2 LQKENI. Trimming shortened V by 4 bases and J by 8 bases, and 12 bases separated the two germline ends. CDR3 bases: TGTGCCAGCTCACTTGCTTCGGGCCATGAGCAGTTCTTC. Translation gives CASSLASGHEQFF.

The chain links TRBV5-1 to TRBJ1-2; a weak D match, TRBD1 (5 bases). CDR1 and CDR2 (germline): SGHRS, YFSETQ. The ends were cut back, 0 bases at V and 8 bases at J, with 17 bases in the middle. This CDR3 region has 15 residues. The CDR3 reads CASSLAGTDRLGYTF. In DNA, the CDR3 is TGCGCCAGCAGCTTGGCCGGGACCGATCGCCTGGGCTACACCTTC. The full variable domain, completed using reference TRBV5-1 and TRBJ1-2, is KAGVTQTPRYLIKTRGQQVTLSCSPISGHRSVSWYQQTPGQGLQFLFEYFSETQRNKGNFPGRFSGRQFSNSRSEMNVSTLELGDSALYLCASSLAGTDRLGYTFGSGTRLTVV.

In this sample, this clonotype turned up a few times. The genes are TRBV9 and TRBJ2-2, with D maybe TRBD1 (6 bases). From germline, CDR1 is SGDLS and CDR2 YYNGEE. The CDR3 totals 16 residues. V lost 0 bases and J lost 5, with 14 bases in between. The CDR3 loop is CASSVEGVVMTGELFF. CDR3 nucleotide sequence: TGTGCCAGCAGCGTAGAGGGGGTCGTTATGACCGGGGAGCTGTTTTTT.

This clonotype was picked up a small number of times. The chain has TRBV7-8 and TRBJ2-1, with D possibly TRBD2 on 6 matching bases. Germline loops: CDR1 SGHVS, CDR2 FQNEAQ. The CDR3 length is 15 residues. V dropped 3 bases and J dropped 1 base, with 10 bases sitting between them. CDR3: CASSFGGPSYNEQFF. CDR3 DNA: TGTGCCAGCAGCTTCGGAGGGCCATCCTACAATGAGCAGTTCTTC.

This sequence joins TRBV13 and TRBJ2-1; 10 bases align to TRBD2. The J segment lost 7 bases and the V segment lost 1 base, leaving 7 bases of the junction unmatched. The CDR3 has 16 amino acids. Germline CDR1 and CDR2: PRHDT and FYEKMQ (reference sequence). The CDR3 protein is CASSLDPGLASNEQFF. CDR3 coding DNA: TGTGCCAGCAGCTTAGATCCGGGACTAGCGTCGAATGAGCAGTTCTTC. Full variable domain (remainder filled in from reference TRBV13 and TRBJ2-1): AAGVIQSPRHLIKEKRETATLKCYPIPRHDTVYWYQQGPGQDPQFLISFYEKMQSDKGSIPDRFSAQQFSDYHSELNMSSLELGDSALYFCASSLDPGLASNEQFFGPGTRLTVL.

The J gene is TRBJ2-1, the V gene TRBV9; D is undetermined. V was clipped by 4 bases and J by 0 bases, with 11 bases between them. Germline-derived CDR1 and CDR2 are SGDLS and YYNGEE. The CDR3 length is 15 residues. The DNA of the CDR3 is TGTGCCAGCAGCCCTCAGACGGGCTCCTACAATGAGCAGTTCTTC. The encoded protein is CASSPQTGSYNEQFF.

The V gene is TRBV20-1, the J gene TRBJ1-5; weak D call: TRBD1 (6 bases). CDR1 and CDR2 (germline): DFQATT, SNEGSKA (reference sequence). V was shortened by 5 bases and J by 4 bases, with 18 bases between the two germline ends. This CDR3 is built from 15 residues. CDR3 coding DNA: TGCAGTGCTCAACGGGACACCGGAACTAATCAGCCCCAGCATTTT. Its translation is CSAQRDTGTNQPQHF.

This clonotype was recorded a few times. J is TRBJ2-7 and V is TRBV5-1; 9 positions match TRBD2. V lost 0 bases to trimming and J lost 5 bases; unmatched junction nucleotides: 15. Germline V gives CDR1 SGHRS, CDR2 YFSETQ. CDR3 length: 18 residues. CDR3 nucleotide sequence: TGCGCCAGCAGCTTGGTGGGGACCTCCAGCGGGAGGCGGGACGAGCAGTACTTC. This translates into CASSLVGTSSGRRDEQYF.

This clonotype was found a few times. The V and J genes are TRBV2 and TRBJ2-3, with TRBD2 identical over 13 bases. The length of the CDR3 is 15 residues. Per germline, CDR1 SNHLY and CDR2 FYNNEI. The junction had 6 bases not matched to a gene; V was cut back by 8 bases and J by 4 bases. DNA of the CDR3: TGTGCCAGCTTCACTAGCGGGAGGGCCTCAGATACGCAGTATTTT. It yields the protein CASFTSGRASDTQYF.

V gene TRBV4-1 combines with J gene TRBJ2-3; TRBD2 agrees at 8 bases. Per the germline V gene, CDR1 is MGHRA and CDR2 is YSYEKL. Unmatched junction bases numbered 11, after V lost 4 bases and J lost 2 bases. CDR3 size: 17 residues. For the CDR3, the DNA is TGCGCCAGCAGCCTGTCCGGGAGGGTCACGGTCACAGATACGCAGTATTTT. Encoded protein: CASSLSGRVTVTDTQYF.

V is TRBV27 and J is TRBJ2-7; no clear D gene. Germline V gene data show CDR1 as MNHEY and CDR2 as SMNVEV (reference sequence). The V end lost 2 bases, the J end lost 3 bases, and 8 bases lay between the germline ends. The CDR3 spans 13 residues. This CDR3 reads CASSLTVLYEQYF. The CDR3 nucleotides are TGTGCCAGCAGTTTAACCGTACTCTACGAGCAGTACTTC.

The V gene is TRBV7-3, the J gene TRBJ1-2; the D gene is possibly TRBD1 (5 bases). This CDR3 spans 13 amino acids. CDR1 and CDR2 (germline): SGHTA, FQGTGA. V shed 0 bases and J shed 8 bases, with 10 bases lying between them. The CDR3 is CASSLTQGRGYTF. The CDR3 nucleotides read TGTGCCAGCAGCTTAACGCAGGGTCGGGGCTACACCTTC.

The chain employs TRBV12-3 or TRBV12-4 and TRBJ2-2, with a possible D match to TRBD2 (6 bases). V was pared by 9 bases and J by 5 bases, with 19 bases between. The CDR3 covers 15 residues. The CDR3 sequence is CASSSRGGMTGELFF. CDR3 bases: TGTGCCAGTTCAAGTCGGGGCGGGATGACCGGGGAGCTGTTTTTT.

This clonotype was picked up a small number of times. The V and J genes are TRBV27 and TRBJ2-1, with 8 bases identical to TRBD2. CDR3 length: 17 residues. Trimming took 5 bases from V and 3 from J; bases not matched to a gene: 12. Per the germline V gene, CDR1 is MNHEY and CDR2 is SMNVEV (reference sequence). The CDR3 loop reads CASSPSLAGSFYNEQFF. CDR3 DNA: TGTGCCAGCAGTCCTAGTTTAGCGGGAAGCTTCTACAATGAGCAGTTCTTC.

The count of this clonotype is one. The genes are TRBV5-1 and TRBJ2-2, with 7 bases matching TRBD2. This CDR3 contains 16 residues. After removal of 4 bases from V and 8 bases from J, the junction contained 14 bases not matched to a gene. Germline-derived CDR1 and CDR2 are SGHRS and YFSETQ. In nucleotides, the CDR3 is TGCGCCAGCAGCCTGGCGAGCGGGGACCTACTTGGGGAGCTGTTTTTT. This codes for CASSLASGDLLGELFF. Full variable domain (remainder filled in from reference TRBV5-1 and TRBJ2-2): KAGVTQTPRYLIKTRGQQVTLSCSPISGHRSVSWYQQTPGQGLQFLFEYFSETQRNKGNFPGRFSGRQFSNSRSEMNVSTLELGDSALYLCASSLASGDLLGELFFGEGSRLTVL.

The rearrangement joins TRBV10-2 to TRBJ2-7, with TRBD1 matching over 9 bases. The CDR3 has 14 amino acids. V was pared by 6 bases and J by 5 bases, with 8 bases of the junction left unmatched. Germline V gene data show CDR1 as WSHSY and CDR2 as SAAADI. CDR3: CASRRDRERHEQYF. For the CDR3, the DNA is TGCGCCAGCAGGAGGGACAGGGAAAGGCACGAGCAGTACTTC.

This clonotype was seen a handful of times. V is TRBV5-1 and J is TRBJ1-1, with 9 bases identical to TRBD1. With 4 bases clipped from V and 4 bases from J, the junction kept 11 bases outside the gene matches. Germline V CDR1 and CDR2: SGHRS, YFSETQ. This CDR3 region has 16 residues. CDR3 sequence: CASSIDRGVRGTEAFF. CDR3 nucleotide sequence: TGCGCCAGCAGCATTGACAGGGGGGTCCGGGGCACTGAAGCTTTCTTT. Supplemented by reference TRBV5-1 and TRBJ1-1, the full variable domain reads KAGVTQTPRYLIKTRGQQVTLSCSPISGHRSVSWYQQTPGQGLQFLFEYFSETQRNKGNFPGRFSGRQFSNSRSEMNVSTLELGDSALYLCASSIDRGVRGTEAFFGQGTRLTVV.

This clonotype appeared once. CDR3 nucleotides: TGCAGCGTTGTATCTGAGAGGGGGGAGCAGTACTTC. It translates to CSVVSERGEQYF. This chain links TRBV29-1 with TRBJ2-7; TRBD1 is a possible D gene (6 bases). The length of the CDR3 is 12 residues. Germline loops: CDR1 SQVTM, CDR2 ANQGSEA. V was pared by 4 bases and J by 7 bases, with 14 bases between.

This clonotype was counted between two and nine times. V usage is TRBV6-6 and J usage is TRBJ2-5, with 9 bases that match TRBD1. This CDR3 comprises 13 residues. Trimming took 8 bases from V and 5 from J; bases not matched to a gene: 6. Germline assignment: CDR1 MNHNY and CDR2 SVGAGI (reference sequence). CDR3 sequence (DNA): TGTGCCAGCGAACAGGGGGCGTGGGAGACCCAGTACTTC. As protein: CASEQGAWETQYF.